This entry lists 2 T cell receptor beta chains sequenced from one sample in a study of tumor-infiltrating lymphocytes in localized non-small cell lung cancer. Using immunoSEQ multiplex PCR, the repertoire was profiled, and TCRdb retains in-frame clones only, with some absent. The table includes around 15,000 clones, about 48% detected once. The sequencing sample was made of lung tumor tissue. The receptors derive from a human donor with non-small cell lung cancer.

The chain employs TRBV5-4 and TRBJ1-1; the match to TRBD1 covers 8 bases. This CDR3 region has 15 residues. The germline V gene encodes CDR1 SGHNT and CDR2 YYREEE (reference sequence). V was pared by 4 bases and J by 6 bases, with 11 bases of the junction left unmatched. DNA for the CDR3: TGTGCCAGCAGCCCCGGCAGGGGGCGGTCGGCTGAAGCTTTCTTT. Encoded protein: CASSPGRGRSAEAFF.

This clone was recorded a few times. V gene TRBV5-4 combines with J gene TRBJ2-2; D is ambiguous. V shed 0 bases and J shed 3 bases, with 6 bases lying between them. Germline loops: CDR1 SGHNT, CDR2 YYREEE (reference sequence). CDR3 length: 14 residues. The DNA of the CDR3 is TGTGCCAGCAGCTTGGGACGGTACACCGGGGAGCTGTTTTTT. As protein: CASSLGRYTGELFF.